There are a few counts of the clone carrying this T cell receptor (beta chain). Antigen unknown. This CDR3 is 14 amino acids long. Germline CDR1 and CDR2: SNHLY and FYNNEI. V was clipped by 4 bases and J by 1 base, with 10 bases between them. From the 5' RACE reads, TCRdb called clonotypes with MiXCR, one entry per CDR3 protein. In the table there are 250,000 or so distinct CDR3 sequences, roughly a tenth of which are singletons. The data derive from a study of CD8 T cells in ankylosing spondylitis. Study-wide results and caveats: Ankylosing spondylitis blood seemed to carry a telltale TCR beta motif made of under ten highly homologous variants. Those disease-linked clones were CD8+; they were also relatively rare in peripheral blood.

The chain employs TRBV2 and TRBJ2-5; no clear D gene. Input material: blood, either unsorted or a sorted T cell fraction (not recorded which). The clonotype comes from a male donor with ankylosing spondylitis or in good health (not recorded which). This CDR3 is CASSVASSQETQYF. The CDR3 nucleotides read TGTGCCAGCAGTGTTGCCAGCAGCCAAGAGACCCAGTACTTC.